This T cell receptor (beta chain) was obtained from a study of CD8+ T cells in alopecia areata. Whole-study context: Oral tofacitinib, 5 to 10 mg twice daily, was given in an open-label trial. Severity among treated patients was scored by the percentage of scalp area affected. Whole-study findings and limits: Researchers reported that TCR sharing among patients proved less clear than in mice, possibly HLA-linked. A large proportion of expanded lesional clones were detected persisting in scalp and blood during tofacitinib.

For this clone: Its matching antigen is unknown.

RNA was isolated and reverse transcribed to cDNA, the sequencing template. This table comes from immunoSEQ multiplex PCR, and its TCRdb copy is limited to in-frame clones, with some not included. The table has about 5,400 clones, about 65% seen once; the top ten hold 12%. The CDR3 consists of 14 residues. Trimming shortened V by 4 bases and J by 3 bases, and 10 bases separated the two germline ends. Germline CDR1 and CDR2: SGDLS and YYNGEE. Noted treatment: oral pan-JAK inhibitor, 5-10 mg twice daily. Lesional scalp punch biopsies and peripheral blood were collected from alopecia areata patients. V gene TRBV9 combines with J gene TRBJ2-2, with D uncertain. The source of this sequence is a human donor with alopecia areata. Sequencing used skin, obtained at week 24, from a patient treated with tofacitinib. CDR3 protein: CASSPNSHTGELFF. The CDR3 nucleotides read TGTGCCAGCAGCCCGAACAGTCACACCGGGGAGCTGTTTTTT.